Below, 6 T cell receptor beta chains from the same sample are listed, as sequenced in a study of T cells in Graves' hyperthyroidism and ophthalmopathy. Amplification of TCR beta CDR3 regions was performed using RNA transcripts as template. In the first-round RT-PCR of the TCR CDR3, the HTBI primer set was used. TCRdb analysed the multiplex PCR reads with MiXCR anew, one entry per CDR3 protein. The sample shows about 590,000 distinct CDR3 sequences, approximately 15% of them seen only once. Material for sequencing was blood. The source of these receptors is a woman in her twenties or thirties with Graves' hyperthyroidism.

V gene TRBV19 combines with J gene TRBJ1-5; D is uncertain. The length of the CDR3 is 13 residues. Germline-derived CDR1 and CDR2 are LNHDA and SQIVND (reference sequence). V was clipped by 8 bases and J by 1 base, with 9 bases between them. The CDR3 sequence: CASEGGSNQPQHF. The CDR3, as DNA: TGTGCCAGTGAGGGAGGAAGCAATCAGCCCCAGCATTTT.

The table lists this clonotype with a few counts. This rearrangement joins TRBV7-9 to TRBJ2-7, with D perhaps being TRBD1 or TRBD2 (6 bases each). Germline V gene lookup returns CDR1 SEHNR and CDR2 FQNEAQ (reference sequence). This CDR3 spans 14 amino acids. V lost 1 base to trimming and J lost 2 bases, with 9 bases between them. CDR3 DNA sequence: TGTGCCAGCAGCTTAGGCGGGGACACCTACGAGCAGTACTTC. Protein: CASSLGGDTYEQYF.

The table lists this clonotype with many counts. This chain connects TRBV9 to TRBJ1-1, with TRBD1 matching 9 bases. This CDR3 is built from 13 residues. CDR1 SGDLS and CDR2 YYNGEE come from the germline V gene. J gave up 11 bases and V 3 bases, and 8 bases lay outside the gene matches. This CDR3 reads CASSEGTGRTAFF. The CDR3 bases are TGTGCCAGCAGCGAGGGGACAGGGAGGACTGCTTTCTTT.

The table lists this clonotype with many counts. This sequence joins TRBV20-1 and TRBJ2-7; 13 nucleotides line up with TRBD2. Germline CDR1 reads DFQATT; CDR2 reads SNEGSKA (reference sequence). V shed 6 bases and J 5 bases; nucleotides not matched to a gene: 4. The CDR3 consists of 13 residues. In DNA form, the CDR3 reads TGCAGTGCCACTAGCGGGAGGGCCGACGAGCAGTACTTC. The encoded protein is CSATSGRADEQYF.

The sample holds a few counts of this clonotype. The chain couples TRBV10-3 to TRBJ2-2, with D maybe TRBD1 (6 bases). The germline V gene encodes CDR1 ENHRY and CDR2 SYGVKD. Trimming took off 5 bases at V and 6 bases at J, with 19 bases between the two ends. CDR3 length: 16 amino acids. The CDR3 DNA is TGTGCCATCAGTCCGGACAGTGCCCGGGGTGCCGGGGAGCTGTTTTTT. As protein: CAISPDSARGAGELFF.

This clonotype was seen ten or more times. This sequence joins TRBV30 and TRBJ1-1, with 7 bases matching TRBD1. CDR3 length: 13 amino acids. V was pared by 1 base and J by 2 bases, with 1 base of the junction left unmatched. The germline CDR1 and CDR2 sequences are GTSNPN and SVGIG (reference sequence). The CDR3 nucleotides are TGTGCCTGGAGTGGGACAGGAAACACTGAAGCTTTCTTT. It specifies CAWSGTGNTEAFF.